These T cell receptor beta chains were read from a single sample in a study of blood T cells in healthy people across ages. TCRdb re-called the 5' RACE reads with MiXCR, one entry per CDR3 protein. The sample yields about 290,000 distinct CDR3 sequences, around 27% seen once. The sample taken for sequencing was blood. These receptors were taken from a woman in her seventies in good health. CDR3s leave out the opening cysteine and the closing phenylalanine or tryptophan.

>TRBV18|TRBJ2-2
ASSFGTVTGELF
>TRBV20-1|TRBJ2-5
SAVDRNQETQY
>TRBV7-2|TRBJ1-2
ASSYTVTNYGYT
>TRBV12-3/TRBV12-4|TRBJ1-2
ASSLDPRGGNGYT
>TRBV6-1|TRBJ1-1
ASSRTLNTEAF
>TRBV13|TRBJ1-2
ANSPYEGFYGYT
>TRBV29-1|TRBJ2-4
SALLAGRGLQY
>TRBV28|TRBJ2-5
ASDRVGETQY
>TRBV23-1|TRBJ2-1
ASSQPVTSLYNEQF
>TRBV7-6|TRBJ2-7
ASSVSASPVDPYYEQY
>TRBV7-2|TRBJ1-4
ASSLGGGGEKLF
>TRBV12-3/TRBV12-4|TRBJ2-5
ASSPWEETQY
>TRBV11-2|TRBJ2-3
ASSSTGPTDTQY
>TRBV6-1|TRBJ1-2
ASSPPPGMGT
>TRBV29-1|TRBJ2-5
SVGSVSGVRGTQY
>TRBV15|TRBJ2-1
ATSFSSGRKNEQF
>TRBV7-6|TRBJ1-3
ASSREDSSGNTIY
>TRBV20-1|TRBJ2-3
SARELAGTLYTQY
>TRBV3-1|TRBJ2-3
ASSQGSSGSLH
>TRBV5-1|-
ASSPDGNYEQY
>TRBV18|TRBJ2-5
ASSPAPSETQY
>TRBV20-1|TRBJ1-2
SANPKTGANYGYT
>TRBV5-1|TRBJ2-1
ASRKRLAGGDEQF
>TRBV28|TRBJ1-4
ASSEGGPNEKLF
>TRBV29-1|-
SVEADYEQY
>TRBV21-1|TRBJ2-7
ASSKKDALYEQY